A selection of T cell receptor beta chains follows, all from one sample in a study of shared clonotypes between healthy human individuals. Repertoires were generated with immunoSEQ multiplex PCR, while TCRdb's copy carries only in-frame clones and drops some. The table shows approximately 1.5 million clones, with 97% to 99% occurring only once. The sequencing sample was made of naive CD4+ T cells sorted from blood. The receptors come from a man aged 25-40 years in good health. Both conserved end residues are part of each CDR3. Each record gives: D gene, clone size, V gene, J gene, CDR3 protein, CDR3 DNA. D genes are given only for firm matches. Size tells how often a clone was seen (once, few, many) or the class of an expanded clone, and some rows leave it out.

D: NA
size: NA
V: TRBV7-8
J: TRBJ2-3
CDR3: CASSALLVITDTQYF
DNA: TGTGCCAGCAGCGCCTTACTAGTCATCACAGATACGCAGTATTTT

D: NA
size: NA
V: TRBV28
J: TRBJ2-7
CDR3: CASSSGTLTYEQYF
DNA: TGTGCCAGCAGTTCCGGGACTCTTACCTACGAGCAGTACTTC

D: NA
size: NA
V: TRBV28
J: TRBJ2-7
CDR3: CASSLVPAAVEQYF
DNA: TGTGCCAGCAGTTTAGTTCCGGCAGCCGTCGAGCAGTACTTC

D: TRBD2
size: NA
V: TRBV4-1
J: TRBJ2-3
CDR3: CASSLLAGGLDTQYF
DNA: TGCGCCAGCAGCCTCCTAGCGGGAGGTTTGGATACGCAGTATTTT

D: NA
size: once
V: TRBV19
J: TRBJ2-5
CDR3: CASSITGQGKETQYF
DNA: TGTGCCAGTAGTATTACCGGGCAGGGAAAAGAGACCCAGTACTTC

D: NA
size: once
V: TRBV9
J: TRBJ2-7
CDR3: CASSVGLARGDEQYF
DNA: TGTGCCAGCAGCGTAGGCCTGGCCCGAGGGGACGAGCAGTACTTC

D: NA
size: once
V: TRBV7-2
J: TRBJ2-4
CDR3: CASSLVRQYDIQYF
DNA: TGTGCCAGCAGCTTAGTAAGGCAGTATGACATTCAGTACTTC

D: TRBD2
size: NA
V: TRBV6-5
J: TRBJ2-7
CDR3: CASSLTSGYSSYEQYF
DNA: TGTGCCAGCAGTTTGACTAGCGGGTACAGCTCCTACGAGCAGTACTTC

D: NA
size: NA
V: TRBV2
J: TRBJ2-7
CDR3: CASSPRRGSATF
DNA: TGTGCCAGCAGTCCCCGAAGAGGTAGCGCGACCTTC

D: NA
size: once
V: TRBV7-2
J: TRBJ2-7
CDR3: CASSFTGVHPIEQYF
DNA: TGTGCCAGCAGCTTCACGGGAGTCCACCCTATCGAGCAGTACTTC

D: NA
size: NA
V: TRBV6-1
J: TRBJ2-7
CDR3: CASSEATVSYEQYF
DNA: TGTGCCAGCAGTGAAGCTACAGTTAGTTACGAGCAGTACTTC

D: TRBD1
size: NA
V: TRBV7-3
J: TRBJ1-1
CDR3: CASSEQGNTEAFF
DNA: TGTGCCAGCAGCGAACAGGGGAATACTGAAGCTTTCTTT

D: NA
size: NA
V: TRBV28
J: TRBJ2-2
CDR3: CASRRTQPNTGELFF
DNA: TGTGCCAGCAGACGGACACAGCCGAACACCGGGGAGCTGTTTTTT

D: TRBD2
size: NA
V: TRBV27
J: TRBJ2-7
CDR3: CATSSSGRAYEQYF
DNA: TGTGCCACCTCGTCTAGCGGGAGGGCCTACGAGCAGTACTTC

D: NA
size: NA
V: TRBV28
J: TRBJ1-2
CDR3: CASGGDRNYGYTF
DNA: TGTGCCAGCGGGGGAGACAGGAACTATGGCTACACCTTC

D: TRBD1
size: once
V: TRBV19
J: TRBJ2-5
CDR3: CASSTDRGGKETQYF
DNA: TGTGCCAGTAGTACCGACAGGGGGGGAAAAGAGACCCAGTACTTC

D: NA
size: NA
V: TRBV20-1
J: TRBJ2-1
CDR3: CSAGLNEQFF
DNA: TGCAGTGCTGGCTTAAATGAGCAGTTCTTC

D: NA
size: NA
V: TRBV10-3
J: TRBJ2-6
CDR3: CAISDSSGANVLTF
DNA: TGTGCCATCAGTGACTCCTCTGGGGCCAACGTCCTGACTTTC

D: NA
size: NA
V: TRBV9
J: TRBJ1-4
CDR3: CASSVGLDRPATNEKLFF
DNA: TGTGCCAGCAGCGTAGGACTGGACCGACCTGCAACTAATGAAAAACTGTTTTTT

D: NA
size: NA
V: TRBV10-2
J: TRBJ2-1
CDR3: CASVDLTVNNEQFF
DNA: TGCGCCAGCGTTGATCTTACGGTAAACAATGAGCAGTTCTTC

D: NA
size: NA
V: TRBV7-6
J: TRBJ2-7
CDR3: CASSLGSGTYEQYF
DNA: TGTGCCAGCAGCTTGGGTAGCGGAACCTACGAGCAGTACTTC

D: NA
size: NA
V: TRBV25-1
J: TRBJ2-2
CDR3: CASWNTGELFF
DNA: TGTGCCAGCTGGAACACCGGGGAGCTGTTTTTT

D: NA
size: NA
V: TRBV6-1
J: TRBJ1-2
CDR3: CAARTAHYGYTF
DNA: TGTGCCGCCCGGACAGCTCATTATGGCTACACCTTC

D: NA
size: NA
V: TRBV19
J: TRBJ1-2
CDR3: CASSMGGTQGIYGYTF
DNA: TGTGCCAGTAGTATGGGAGGCACTCAGGGGATCTATGGCTACACCTTC

D: NA
size: NA
V: TRBV7-3
J: TRBJ2-1
CDR3: CASSLQGSYNEQFF
DNA: TGTGCCAGCAGCTTACAAGGCTCCTACAATGAGCAGTTCTTC

D: NA
size: NA
V: TRBV28
J: TRBJ2-7
CDR3: CASSQQSYEQYF
DNA: TGTGCCAGCAGCCAACAGAGCTACGAGCAGTACTTC

D: NA
size: NA
V: TRBV11-1
J: TRBJ2-1
CDR3: CASSLVGGTYNEQFF
DNA: TGTGCCAGCAGCTTAGTTGGGGGAACGTACAATGAGCAGTTCTTC

D: TRBD1
size: NA
V: TRBV5-6
J: TRBJ2-2
CDR3: CASSLFPRTGGSGELFF
DNA: TGTGCCAGCAGCTTGTTCCCCCGGACAGGTGGAAGCGGGGAGCTGTTTTTT

D: NA
size: NA
V: TRBV9
J: TRBJ1-1
CDR3: CASSVTSQSTEAFF
DNA: TGTGCCAGCAGCGTAACCTCCCAGTCCACTGAAGCTTTCTTT

D: TRBD1
size: NA
V: TRBV28
J: TRBJ1-5
CDR3: CASSDSGQGTNQPQHF
DNA: TGTGCCAGCAGTGACTCCGGACAGGGGACTAATCAGCCCCAGCATTTT

D: NA
size: NA
V: TRBV28
J: TRBJ2-7
CDR3: CASTKLYEQYF
DNA: TGTGCCAGCACCAAACTCTACGAGCAGTACTTC

D: NA
size: NA
V: TRBV5-4
J: TRBJ2-5
CDR3: CASSPTGLKETQYF
DNA: TGTGCCAGCAGCCCCACGGGGCTCAAGGAGACCCAGTACTTC

D: TRBD1
size: NA
V: TRBV5-4
J: TRBJ1-1
CDR3: CASSPRGDLNTEAFF
DNA: TGTGCCAGCAGCCCCAGGGGGGATTTGAACACTGAAGCTTTCTTT

D: TRBD2
size: NA
V: TRBV23-1
J: TRBJ2-1
CDR3: CASSHMTSGTYNEQFF
DNA: TGCGCCAGCAGTCATATGACTAGCGGTACTTACAATGAGCAGTTCTTC

D: TRBD2
size: NA
V: TRBV6-5
J: TRBJ2-1
CDR3: CASKTSGSSYNEQFF
DNA: TGTGCCAGCAAAACTAGCGGGAGCTCCTACAATGAGCAGTTCTTC

D: NA
size: NA
V: TRBV28
J: TRBJ2-5
CDR3: CASSGTTETQYF
DNA: TGTGCCAGCAGCGGGACAACCGAGACCCAGTACTTC

D: TRBD1
size: NA
V: TRBV27
J: TRBJ2-5
CDR3: CASSIQGFGETQYF
DNA: TGTGCCAGCAGTATACAGGGGTTTGGAGAGACCCAGTACTTC

D: NA
size: NA
V: TRBV28
J: TRBJ2-2
CDR3: CASSQGGTGDTGELFF
DNA: TGTGCCAGCAGCCAAGGGGGGACCGGGGACACCGGGGAGCTGTTTTTT

D: TRBD2
size: NA
V: TRBV5-1
J: TRBJ2-3
CDR3: CASRLAASTDTQYF
DNA: TGCGCCAGCCGACTAGCGGCTAGCACAGATACGCAGTATTTT

D: TRBD2
size: NA
V: TRBV27
J: TRBJ2-7
CDR3: CASRLGGSVIYEQYF
DNA: TGTGCCAGCCGACTGGGCGGGAGTGTCATCTACGAGCAGTACTTC

D: NA
size: NA
V: TRBV10-3
J: TRBJ1-5
CDR3: CAISEGRAAGEPQHF
DNA: TGTGCCATCAGTGAGGGTCGGGCCGCTGGGGAGCCCCAGCATTTT

D: TRBD1
size: NA
V: TRBV28
J: TRBJ1-5
CDR3: CASRHNGGQAFQPQHF
DNA: TGTGCCAGCAGACACAATGGGGGACAGGCGTTTCAGCCCCAGCATTTT

D: TRBD1
size: NA
V: TRBV5-1
J: TRBJ2-5
CDR3: CASSFTTGAGETQYF
DNA: TGCGCCAGCAGCTTTACTACAGGGGCGGGAGAGACCCAGTACTTC

D: TRBD1
size: NA
V: TRBV6-6
J: TRBJ1-3
CDR3: CASSKTGGSGNTIYF
DNA: TGTGCCAGCAGTAAGACAGGGGGTTCAGGAAACACCATATATTTT

D: TRBD1
size: NA
V: TRBV9
J: TRBJ1-3
CDR3: CASSAYPGTGSSGNTIYF
DNA: TGTGCCAGCAGCGCTTATCCCGGGACAGGGAGCTCTGGAAACACCATATATTTT

D: NA
size: NA
V: TRBV9
J: TRBJ2-1
CDR3: CASSVVGSYNEQFF
DNA: TGTGCCAGCAGCGTAGTCGGTTCCTACAATGAGCAGTTCTTC

D: NA
size: NA
V: TRBV7-8
J: TRBJ2-5
CDR3: CASSESGTQYF
DNA: TGTGCCAGCAGCGAGAGTGGGACCCAGTACTTC

D: NA
size: NA
V: TRBV10-1
J: TRBJ1-1
CDR3: CASSEFVGKNTEAFF
DNA: TGCGCCAGCAGTGAATTCGTCGGAAAGAACACTGAAGCTTTCTTT

D: NA
size: NA
V: TRBV7-3
J: TRBJ2-2
CDR3: CASSRDKNTGELFF
DNA: TGTGCCAGCAGCCGGGACAAGAACACCGGGGAGCTGTTTTTT